The 4 T cell receptor beta chains presented below share a single source sample, sequenced in a study of T-cell reconstitution after alpha-beta-depleted transplantation in children. TCRbeta library preparation incorporated unique molecular identifiers. TCRdb reprocessed the PCR reads via MiXCR and lists one record per CDR3 protein. Among some 220,000 distinct CDR3 sequences, 8% to 10% were seen once, and the ten largest hold roughly 6.2%. Source: PBMCs from the stem cell graft donor, taken from the stem cell graft. Receptors originate from a human donor who donated a stem cell graft to a child with acute lymphoblastic leukemia.

There are a few counts of this clonotype. The V and J genes are TRBV6-2 or TRBV6-3 and TRBJ2-3, with TRBD2 matching 7 bases. V trimming: 5 bases; J trimming: 9 bases; junction bases outside the gene matches: 20. This CDR3 is built from 17 residues. CDR1 MNHEY and CDR2 SVGEGT come from the germline V gene. Written as DNA, the CDR3 is TGTGCCAGCAGTACCCCCGGACTAGGGGCCCTCTCGGGCACGCAGTATTTT. Translating it yields CASSTPGLGALSGTQYF.

This chain connects TRBV4-1 to TRBJ2-6; D remains ambiguous. This CDR3 comprises 17 residues. The germline V gene has CDR1 MGHRA and CDR2 YSYEKL. V lost 4 bases and J lost 0, with 13 bases in between. DNA for the CDR3: TGCGCCAGCAGCCTCAGAATCCCCAGCTCTGGGGCCAACGTCCTGACTTTC. It translates to CASSLRIPSSGANVLTF.

This clonotype was detected ten times or more. The V gene is TRBV9, the J gene TRBJ2-2; D uncertain. CDR1 SGDLS and CDR2 YYNGEE come from the germline V gene. The length of the CDR3 is 16 residues. Trimming removed 1 base from V and 7 bases from J, with 17 bases in between. CDR3 sequence reads: CASSVFRFSIIGELFF. The CDR3 DNA follows: TGTGCCAGCAGCGTATTTAGATTTTCAATAATCGGGGAGCTGTTTTTT.

This clonotype was observed a handful of times. The V and J genes are TRBV18 and TRBJ1-2; D is uncertain. CDR3 length: 13 amino acids. Trimming stripped 8 bases from V and 1 base from J, with 11 bases between. Germline CDR1 KGHSH, CDR2 LQKENI. CDR3 bases: TGTGCCAGCCCTTCGGACGGTAACTATGGCTACACCTTC. Amino acid sequence: CASPSDGNYGYTF. The whole variable domain, filled in from reference TRBV18 and TRBJ1-2, reads NAGVMQNPRHLVRRRGQEARLRCSPMKGHSHVYWYRQLPEEGLKFMVYLQKENIIDESGMPKERFSAEFPKEGPSILRIQQVVRGDSAAYFCASPSDGNYGYTFGSGTRLTVV.